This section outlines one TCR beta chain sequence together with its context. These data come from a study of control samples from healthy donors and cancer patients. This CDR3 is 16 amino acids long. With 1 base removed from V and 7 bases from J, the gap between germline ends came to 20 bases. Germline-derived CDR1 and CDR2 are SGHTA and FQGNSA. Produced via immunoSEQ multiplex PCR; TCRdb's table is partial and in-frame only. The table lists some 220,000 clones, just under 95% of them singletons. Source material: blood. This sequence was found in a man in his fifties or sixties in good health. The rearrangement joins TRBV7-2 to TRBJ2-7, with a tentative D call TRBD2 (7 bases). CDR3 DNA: TGTGCCAGCAGCTTAGAGTGGGGGGGGCTACGACGTGAGCAGTACTTC. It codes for CASSLEWGGLRREQYF. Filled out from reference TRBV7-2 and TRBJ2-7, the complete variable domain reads GAGVSQSPSNKVTEKGKDVELRCDPISGHTALYWYRQSLGQGLEFLIYFQGNSAPDKSGLPSDRFSAERTGGSVSTLTIQRTQQEDSAVYLCASSLEWGGLRREQYFGPGTRLTVT.